These T cell receptor beta chains were read from a single sample in a study of cytomegalovirus exposure and HLA in healthy donors. Using immunoSEQ multiplex PCR, the repertoire was profiled, and TCRdb retains in-frame clones only, with some absent. The table shows some 190,000 clones, with roughly 82% occurring only once. The sequencing input was PBMCs. The receptors were sampled from a man aged 40-55 years in good health and CMV-seronegative. Each CDR3 is given with its conserved first and last residue. A D gene is named only where the DNA matches it firmly. Only part of the rows carry a size: once, few, many, or a class if the clone is expanded.

j_call clone_size v_call d_call cdr3_aa cdr3_nt
TRBJ1-1 NA TRBV5-4 NA CASSLVGRKAFF TGTGCCAGCAGCTTGGTTGGCAGGAAAGCTTTCTTT
TRBJ2-2 NA TRBV7-3 NA CASSPDTTNTGELFF TGTGCCAGCAGCCCCGACACGACGAACACCGGGGAGCTGTTTTTT
TRBJ1-1 NA TRBV19 TRBD1 CASSIATGTDYEAFF TGTGCCAGTAGTATAGCTACCGGGACAGACTATGAAGCTTTCTTT
TRBJ1-2 NA TRBV11-2 TRBD1 CASSPTGPYGYTF TGTGCCAGCAGCCCGACAGGGCCCTATGGCTACACCTTC
TRBJ1-1 NA TRBV5-1 NA CASSQTLDRDTEAFF TGCGCCAGCAGCCAAACTTTGGACAGAGACACTGAAGCTTTCTTT
TRBJ2-5 NA TRBV27 TRBD2 CASSPRPRGGWEETQYF TGTGCCAGCAGCCCCCGCCCGCGGGGGGGCTGGGAGGAGACCCAGTACTTC
TRBJ1-2 NA TRBV28 TRBD1 CASSSRDRATGAF TGTGCCAGCAGCTCCCGGGACAGAGCCACAGGCGCCTTC
TRBJ2-7 few TRBV28 TRBD2 CASSLAAGGKDEQYF TGTGCCAGCAGCTTGGCAGCGGGAGGGAAGGATGAGCAGTACTTC
TRBJ2-3 NA TRBV4-3 TRBD2 CASSQGSGGGSPDTQYF TGCGCCAGCAGCCAAGGTAGCGGGGGAGGGTCTCCAGATACGCAGTATTTT
TRBJ1-4 NA TRBV30 NA CAWRKDSRNEKLFF TGTGCCTGGAGGAAAGACAGCCGTAATGAAAAACTGTTTTTT
TRBJ2-7 NA TRBV29-1 TRBD1 CSHRGVRSYEQYF TGCAGCCACAGGGGGGTCCGCTCCTACGAGCAGTACTTC
TRBJ2-5 NA TRBV25-1 TRBD1 CATGQGEAQVHF TGTGCCACCGGACAGGGGGAGGCCCAAGTCCACTTC
TRBJ1-4 NA TRBV15 TRBD1 CATSGHQGADEKLFF TGTGCCACCAGCGGACATCAGGGGGCGGATGAAAAACTGTTTTTT
TRBJ1-5 NA TRBV25-1 NA CASSGQRGGEPQHF TGTGCCAGCAGTGGGCAGCGGGGAGGGGAGCCCCAGCATTTT
TRBJ1-5 NA TRBV21-1 NA CATRRGNQPQHF TGTGCCACCCGACGGGGAAATCAGCCCCAGCATTTT
TRBJ1-4 NA TRBV4-2 NA CASSQDGGGLFF TGTGCCAGCAGCCAAGATGGGGGAGGGCTGTTTTTT
TRBJ2-2 NA TRBV5-4 TRBD1 CASRHGTGNTGELFF TGTGCCAGCCGCCACGGGACAGGGAACACCGGGGAGCTGTTTTTT
TRBJ2-5 NA TRBV28 TRBD2 CTSSPPSWGLVSETQYF TGTACCAGCAGTCCTCCAAGCTGGGGACTAGTGTCAGAGACCCAGTACTTC
TRBJ1-1 NA TRBV18 TRBD1 CASSPLGQGNTEAFF TGTGCCAGCTCACCCTTAGGACAGGGGAACACTGAAGCTTTCTTT
TRBJ2-1 NA TRBV30 TRBD1 CAWCSGTGNIHEQFF TGTGCCTGGTGCTCCGGGACAGGGAATATTCATGAGCAGTTCTTC
TRBJ1-1 few TRBV7-8 TRBD1 CASSRGQESEAFF TGTGCCAGCAGCCGCGGACAGGAGTCTGAAGCTTTCTTT
TRBJ1-5 NA TRBV28 TRBD1 CASSFGQGRLGNQPQHF TGTGCCAGCAGTTTCGGACAGGGAAGACTGGGGAATCAGCCCCAGCATTTT
TRBJ2-7 NA TRBV6-1 TRBD1 CASSEGGQGRHEQYF TGTGCCAGCAGTGAAGGAGGACAGGGTCGGCACGAGCAGTACTTC
TRBJ2-5 few TRBV15 NA CATSRDQGAETQYF TGTGCCACCAGCAGAGATCAAGGGGCAGAGACCCAGTACTTC
TRBJ1-1 NA TRBV6-5 NA CASSDRNTEAFF TGTGCCAGCAGTGACAGGAACACTGAAGCTTTCTTT
TRBJ2-7 NA TRBV25-1 TRBD2 CASMGLVSGSSYEQYF TGTGCCAGCATGGGCCTTGTTAGCGGGAGCTCCTACGAGCAGTACTTC
TRBJ1-2 NA TRBV5-1 NA CASSYLAETTYGYTF TGCGCCAGTTCTTATTTGGCCGAGACGACTTATGGCTACACCTTC